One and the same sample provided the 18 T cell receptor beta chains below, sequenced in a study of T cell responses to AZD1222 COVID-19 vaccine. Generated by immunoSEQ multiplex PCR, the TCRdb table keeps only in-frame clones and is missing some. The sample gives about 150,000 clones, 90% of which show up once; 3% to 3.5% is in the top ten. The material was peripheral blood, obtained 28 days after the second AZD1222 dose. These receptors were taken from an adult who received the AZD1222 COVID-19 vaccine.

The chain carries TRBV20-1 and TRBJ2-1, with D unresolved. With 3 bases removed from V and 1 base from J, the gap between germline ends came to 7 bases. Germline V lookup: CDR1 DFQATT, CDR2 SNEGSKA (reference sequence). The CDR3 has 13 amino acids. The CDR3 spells CSASKVSYNEQFF. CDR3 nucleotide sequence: TGCAGTGCTAGTAAGGTTTCCTACAATGAGCAGTTCTTC.

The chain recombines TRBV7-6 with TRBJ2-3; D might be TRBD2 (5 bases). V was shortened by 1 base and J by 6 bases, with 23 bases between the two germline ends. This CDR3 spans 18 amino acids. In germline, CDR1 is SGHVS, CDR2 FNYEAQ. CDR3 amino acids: CASSLGSYPSGIVDTQYF. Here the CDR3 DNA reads TGTGCCAGCAGCTTAGGTAGCTACCCCTCCGGGATAGTGGATACGCAGTATTTT.

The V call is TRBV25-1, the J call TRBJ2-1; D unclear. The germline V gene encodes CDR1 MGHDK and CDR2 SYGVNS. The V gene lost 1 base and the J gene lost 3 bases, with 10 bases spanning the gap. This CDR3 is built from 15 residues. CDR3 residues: CASSELKWDYNEQFF. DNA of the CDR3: TGTGCCAGCAGTGAATTAAAGTGGGACTACAATGAGCAGTTCTTC.

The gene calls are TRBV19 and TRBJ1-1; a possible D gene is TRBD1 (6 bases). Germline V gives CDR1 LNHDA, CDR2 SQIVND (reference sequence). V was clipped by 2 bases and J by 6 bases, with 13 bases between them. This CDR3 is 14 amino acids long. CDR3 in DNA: TGTGCCAGTAGTATATTTCGGGGGGCGGCTGAAGCTTTCTTT. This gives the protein CASSIFRGAAEAFF.

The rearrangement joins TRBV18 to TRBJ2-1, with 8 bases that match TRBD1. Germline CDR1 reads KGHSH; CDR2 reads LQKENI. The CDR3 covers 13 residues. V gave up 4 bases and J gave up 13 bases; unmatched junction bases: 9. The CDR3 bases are TGTGCCAGCTCACAACGACAGGGGCCAAACCAGTTCTTC. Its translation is CASSQRQGPNQFF.

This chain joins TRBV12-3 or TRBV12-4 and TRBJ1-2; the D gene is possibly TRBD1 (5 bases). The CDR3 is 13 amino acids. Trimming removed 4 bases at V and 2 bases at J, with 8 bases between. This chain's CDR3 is CASSWDQNYGYTF. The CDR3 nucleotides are TGTGCCAGCAGTTGGGACCAGAACTATGGCTACACCTTC.

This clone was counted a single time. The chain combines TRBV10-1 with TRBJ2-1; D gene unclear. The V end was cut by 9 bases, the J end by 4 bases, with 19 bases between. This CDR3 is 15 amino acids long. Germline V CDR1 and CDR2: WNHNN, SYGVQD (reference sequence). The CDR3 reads CASSPKKVAYNEQFF. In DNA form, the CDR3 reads TGCGCCAGTTCCCCAAAGAAAGTCGCATACAATGAGCAGTTCTTC.

CDR3: CASSLASNEQFF. The CDR3 nucleotides are TGTGCCAGCAGCTTGGCGAGCAATGAGCAGTTCTTC. The chain combines TRBV5-4 with TRBJ2-1; D unresolved. CDR3 size: 12 residues. Germline V CDR1 and CDR2: SGHNT, YYREEE (reference sequence). Trimming pared 0 bases from V and 6 bases from J, leaving 4 bases between.

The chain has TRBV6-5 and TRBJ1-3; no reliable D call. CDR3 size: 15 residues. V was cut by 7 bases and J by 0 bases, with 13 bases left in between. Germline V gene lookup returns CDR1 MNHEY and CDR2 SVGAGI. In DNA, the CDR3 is TGTGCCAGCACCAACCGGGGTTTCTCTGGAAACACCATATATTTT. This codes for CASTNRGFSGNTIYF.

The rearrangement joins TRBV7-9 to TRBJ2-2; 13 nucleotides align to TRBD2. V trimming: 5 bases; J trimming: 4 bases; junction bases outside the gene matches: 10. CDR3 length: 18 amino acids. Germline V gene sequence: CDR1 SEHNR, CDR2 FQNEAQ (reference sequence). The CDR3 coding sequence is TGTGCCAGCAGCCCCCGGACTAGCGGGAGAAGTGGCACCGGGGAGCTGTTTTTT. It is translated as CASSPRTSGRSGTGELFF.

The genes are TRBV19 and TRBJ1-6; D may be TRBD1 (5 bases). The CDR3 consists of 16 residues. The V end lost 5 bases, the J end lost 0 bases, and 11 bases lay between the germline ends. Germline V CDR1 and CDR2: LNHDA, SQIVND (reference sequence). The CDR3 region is CASSSRESSYNSPLHF. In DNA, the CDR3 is TGTGCCAGTAGTTCCAGGGAGAGCTCCTATAATTCACCCCTCCACTTT.

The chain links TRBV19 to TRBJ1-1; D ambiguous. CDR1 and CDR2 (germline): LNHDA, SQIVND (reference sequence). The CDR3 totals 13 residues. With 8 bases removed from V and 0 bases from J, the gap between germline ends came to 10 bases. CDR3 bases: TGTGCCAGTGCCGTATCTATGAACACTGAAGCTTTCTTT. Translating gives CASAVSMNTEAFF.

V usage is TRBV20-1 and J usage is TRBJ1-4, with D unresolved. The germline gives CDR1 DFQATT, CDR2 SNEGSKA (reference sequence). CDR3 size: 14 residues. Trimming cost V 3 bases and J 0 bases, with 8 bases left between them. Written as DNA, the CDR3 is TGCAGTGCTAGTTATGGGACAACTAATGAAAAACTGTTTTTT. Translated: CSASYGTTNEKLFF.

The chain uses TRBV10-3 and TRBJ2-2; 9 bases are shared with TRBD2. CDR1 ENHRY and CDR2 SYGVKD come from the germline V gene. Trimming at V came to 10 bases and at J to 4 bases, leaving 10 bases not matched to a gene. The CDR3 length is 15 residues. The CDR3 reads CATRGGRAGTGELFF. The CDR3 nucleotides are TGTGCCACCAGGGGCGGGAGGGCCGGCACCGGGGAGCTGTTTTTT.

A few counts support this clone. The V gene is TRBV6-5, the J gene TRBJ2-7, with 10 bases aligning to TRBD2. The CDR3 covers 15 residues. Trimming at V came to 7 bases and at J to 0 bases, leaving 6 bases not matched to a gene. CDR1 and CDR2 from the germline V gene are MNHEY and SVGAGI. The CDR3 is CASTPGLAPSYEQYF. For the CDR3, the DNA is TGTGCCAGCACCCCGGGACTAGCGCCCTCCTACGAGCAGTACTTC.

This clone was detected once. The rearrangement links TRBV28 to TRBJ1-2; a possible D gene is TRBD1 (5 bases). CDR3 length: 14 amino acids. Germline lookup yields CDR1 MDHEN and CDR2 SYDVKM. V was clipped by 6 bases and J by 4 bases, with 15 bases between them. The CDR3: CASRRGREGYGYTF. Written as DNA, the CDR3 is TGTGCCAGCAGGAGGGGACGGGAGGGCTATGGCTACACCTTC.

The CDR3 bases are TGCAGCGTTGAGATGGGACCCTACGAGCAGTACTTC. Translated, it gives CSVEMGPYEQYF. This chain joins TRBV29-1 and TRBJ2-7; either TRBD1 or TRBD2 may fit D (5 bases each). The CDR3 loop spans 12 amino acids. Germline assignment: CDR1 SQVTM and CDR2 ANQGSEA. V shed 3 bases and J shed 2 bases, with 8 bases lying between them.

Here the CDR3 reads CASGSGLEEFF. DNA for the CDR3: TGTGCTAGTGGTTCCGGACTAGAGGAGTTCTTC. The J gene is TRBJ2-1, the V gene TRBV12-5; 7 bases fit TRBD2. V gave up 4 bases and J gave up 14 bases; unmatched junction bases: 5. Germline CDR1 is LGHNT and CDR2 is FRNRAP. There are 11 residues in the CDR3.